One sample yielded the 18 T cell receptor beta chains listed below, sequenced in a study of cytomegalovirus exposure and HLA in healthy donors. With 60 Vbeta and 13 Jbeta primers, the PCR was carried out. Some clones are missing from TCRdb's copy, which holds only in-frame ones; the method was immunoSEQ multiplex PCR. The sample gives about 120,000 clones, just under 75% of which show up once; about 2% is in the top ten. Sequenced sample: PBMCs. The receptors were sampled from a human donor in good health.

The rearrangement uses TRBV7-3 and TRBJ2-6; the match to TRBD1 covers 7 bases. The length of the CDR3 is 15 residues. Per the germline V gene, CDR1 is SGHTA and CDR2 is FQGTGA. The V gene end was trimmed by 5 bases and the J gene end by 4 bases; junction bases not matched to a gene: 5. CDR3 DNA sequence: TGTGCCAGCAGCCCCGGACAGGTCGGGGCCAACGTCCTGACTTTC. Its protein is CASSPGQVGANVLTF. Variable domain in full (rest from reference TRBV7-3 and TRBJ2-6): GAGVSQTPSNKVTEKGKYVELRCDPISGHTALYWYRQSLGQGPEFLIYFQGTGAADDSGLPNDRFFAVRPEGSVSTLKIQRTERGDSAVYLCASSPGQVGANVLTFGAGSRLTVL.

Remarks on this clone: This sample also contains other DNA sequences that code for the same CDR3. The rearrangement uses TRBV5-1 and TRBJ2-5; D is unresolved. V lost 0 bases to trimming and J lost 4 bases, with 4 bases between them. The germline gives CDR1 SGHRS, CDR2 YFSETQ. The CDR3 covers 12 residues. CDR3 sequence (DNA): TGCGCCAGCAGCTTGGCGGGAGAGACCCAGTACTTC. Encoded protein: CASSLAGETQYF.

The chain links TRBV29-1 to TRBJ2-5; D unresolved. Matching the DNA end better, TRBJ2-7 makes the J call doubtful. Germline V gives CDR1 SQVTM, CDR2 ANQGSEA. CDR3 length: 11 residues. The CDR3 coding sequence is TGCAGCGTCTTAAGCTCCTACGAGCAGTACTTC. Its protein is CSVLSSYEQYF.

The rearrangement uses TRBV5-4 and TRBJ2-1; maybe TRBD2 (5 bases). Trimming took 0 bases from V and 4 from J, leaving 8 bases between them. In germline, CDR1 is SGHNT, CDR2 YYREEE (reference sequence). The CDR3 is 14 amino acids. The CDR3 DNA reads as TGTGCCAGCAGCTTGGCGGGGAATTACAATGAGCAGTTCTTC. Its translation: CASSLAGNYNEQFF.

The chain uses TRBV5-1 and TRBJ1-2; D unclear. The germline V gene has CDR1 SGHRS and CDR2 YFSETQ. With 1 base removed from V and 8 bases from J, the gap between germline ends came to 9 bases. This CDR3 is 12 amino acids long. CDR3 protein: CASSLTGGGYTF. CDR3 DNA: TGCGCCAGCAGCTTGACTGGAGGAGGCTACACCTTC. The complete variable domain, with remaining parts taken from reference TRBV5-1 and TRBJ1-2, reads KAGVTQTPRYLIKTRGQQVTLSCSPISGHRSVSWYQQTPGQGLQFLFEYFSETQRNKGNFPGRFSGRQFSNSRSEMNVSTLELGDSALYLCASSLTGGGYTFGSGTRLTVV.

This chain links TRBV14 with TRBJ2-7, with D perhaps matching TRBD1 (5 bases). The CDR3 is 13 amino acids. V was trimmed by 2 bases and J by 6 bases, leaving 11 bases between them. CDR1 is SGHDN and CDR2 is FVKESK in the germline V gene. Written as DNA, the CDR3 is TGTGCCAGCAGCCAATTTTCAGGGATCGAGCAGTACTTC. Its translation: CASSQFSGIEQYF.

Only one count was recorded for this clone. The J gene is TRBJ2-5, the V gene TRBV2; 10 bases match TRBD1. J was trimmed by 4 bases and V by 6 bases; bases with no gene match: 5. CDR1 and CDR2 (germline): SNHLY, FYNNEI. This CDR3 spans 14 amino acids. The CDR3 DNA reads as TGTGCCAGCAGCGACAGGGGGCGAGGAGAGACCCAGTACTTC. It encodes CASSDRGRGETQYF.

The chain combines TRBV28 with TRBJ1-2; D is uncertain. Germline V gives CDR1 MDHEN, CDR2 SYDVKM. Trimming took 3 bases from V and 6 from J, leaving 8 bases between them. The CDR3 sequence is 12 residues long. The DNA of the CDR3 is TGTGCCAGCAGTTTCAGTCTTAATGGCTACACCTTC. Translated, it gives CASSFSLNGYTF.

This clone was picked up one time. The chain couples TRBV5-1 to TRBJ2-3, with TRBD2 matching 7 bases. Germline CDR1 SGHRS, CDR2 YFSETQ. This CDR3 has 15 residues. After removal of 0 bases from V and 6 bases from J, the junction contained 7 bases not matched to a gene. The CDR3 DNA follows: TGCGCCAGCAGCTTGGGACTAGCCGGGACCGATACGCAGTATTTT. This sequence encodes CASSLGLAGTDTQYF. Filled out from reference TRBV5-1 and TRBJ2-3, the complete variable domain reads KAGVTQTPRYLIKTRGQQVTLSCSPISGHRSVSWYQQTPGQGLQFLFEYFSETQRNKGNFPGRFSGRQFSNSRSEMNVSTLELGDSALYLCASSLGLAGTDTQYFGPGTRLTVL.

This clone was seen a few times. The V gene is TRBV4-3, the J gene TRBJ1-3, with 9 bases aligning to TRBD1. Trimming removed 0 bases from V and 7 bases from J; junction bases left unmatched: 4. Per the germline V gene, CDR1 is LGHNA and CDR2 is YSLEER. The CDR3 is 15 residues long. The CDR3 coding sequence is TGCGCCAGCAGCCAAGACCCGACAGGGGGTAACACCATATATTTT. Protein sequence: CASSQDPTGGNTIYF.

V usage is TRBV6-1 and J usage is TRBJ1-6, with TRBD1 matching over 9 bases. Trimming removed 9 bases from V and 7 bases from J; junction bases left unmatched: 7. CDR3 length: 14 residues. Germline lookup yields CDR1 MNHNS and CDR2 SASEGT. CDR3 coding DNA: TGTGCCAGTAAAGGACAGGGGCCCAATTCACCCCTCCACTTT. Its protein is CASKGQGPNSPLHF.

The J gene is TRBJ2-1, the V gene TRBV28; weak D call: TRBD2 (10 bases). The CDR3 contains 21 residues. The germline CDR1 and CDR2 sequences are MDHEN and SYDVKM. The V gene lost 4 bases and the J gene lost 3 bases, with 31 bases spanning the gap. The CDR3 coding sequence is TGTGCCAGCAGTTCCGAGGGGGGTGACAGGGGGGCTAGCGGGGGCTACAATGAGCAGTTCTTC. Translated, it gives CASSSEGGDRGASGGYNEQFF. Full variable domain (outside the CDR3, taken from reference TRBV28 and TRBJ2-1): DVKVTQSSRYLVKRTGEKVFLECVQDMDHENMFWYRQDPGLGLRLIYFSYDVKMKEKGDIPEGYSVSREKKERFSLILESASTNQTSMYLCASSSEGGDRGASGGYNEQFFGPGTRLTVL.

For the CDR3, the DNA is TGTGCCAGTAGTCAGGGGCACGAGACCCAGTACTTC. Translation: CASSQGHETQYF. The gene calls are TRBV19 and TRBJ2-5; possible D gene TRBD1, 6 bases. Germline V gene sequence: CDR1 LNHDA, CDR2 SQIVND (reference sequence). With 5 bases removed from V and 5 bases from J, the gap between germline ends came to 9 bases. The CDR3 spans 12 residues.

A single count supports this clone. The chain recombines TRBV2 with TRBJ2-5, with D possibly matching TRBD1 (7 bases). The CDR3 is made up of 14 amino acids. Trimming took off 8 bases at V and 3 bases at J, with 16 bases between the two ends. CDR1 and CDR2 (germline): SNHLY, FYNNEI. The CDR3 nucleotides are TGTGCCAGCCCGGCGGGACAGAGAAAAGAGACCCAGTACTTC. Translating gives CASPAGQRKETQYF.

The CDR3 DNA reads as TGTGCCTGGAGGTGGGGACTTAACCAAGAGACCCAGTACTTC. It codes for CAWRWGLNQETQYF. The chain combines TRBV30 with TRBJ2-5; possibly TRBD2 for D (6 bases). The CDR3 is 14 residues long. Germline CDR1 and CDR2: GTSNPN and SVGIG (reference sequence). V was shortened by 3 bases and J by 0 bases, with 11 bases between the two germline ends.

This chain links TRBV28 with TRBJ2-7; 10 bases are a match to TRBD2. This CDR3 spans 17 amino acids. V lost 4 bases and J lost 6; bases outside the gene matches: 15. The germline gives CDR1 MDHEN, CDR2 SYDVKM. Here the CDR3 reads CASSSPSGSIISLEQYF. CDR3 DNA: TGTGCCAGCAGTTCCCCTAGCGGGAGTATCATCTCCCTCGAGCAGTACTTC.

The V gene is TRBV28, the J gene TRBJ1-4, with 7 bases matching TRBD1. V shed 8 bases and J 13 bases; nucleotides not matched to a gene: 19. CDR1 and CDR2 (germline): MDHEN, SYDVKM. The CDR3 is 15 amino acids. CDR3 coding DNA: TGTGCCAGCCGCGGACAGGCTGCAACTAATTATAGACTGTTTTTT. The encoded protein is CASRGQAATNYRLFF. The variable domain in full, with the rest retrieved from reference TRBV28 and TRBJ1-4, is DVKVTQSSRYLVKRTGEKVFLECVQDMDHENMFWYRQDPGLGLRLIYFSYDVKMKEKGDIPEGYSVSREKKERFSLILESASTNQTSMYLCASRGQAATNYRLFFGSGTQLSVL.

The chain combines TRBV6-5 with TRBJ1-6; 7 positions match TRBD1. The CDR3 is made up of 15 amino acids. CDR1 and CDR2 (germline): MNHEY, SVGAGI. Germline trimming cut 8 bases from V and 4 bases from J; bases unmatched to any gene: 8. Here the CDR3 DNA reads TGTGCCAGCTCCCCCTCAGGGGGGTATAATTCACCCCTCCACTTT. It encodes CASSPSGGYNSPLHF.